This T cell receptor beta chain was recorded in a study of radiation and T cells in renal cell carcinoma. CDR3 size: 13 residues. Per germline, CDR1 SGHTA and CDR2 FQGNSA. The J segment lost 2 bases and the V segment lost 6 bases, leaving 2 bases of the junction unmatched. The table came from immunoSEQ multiplex PCR; TCRdb's copy has only in-frame clones and leaves some out. The sample has 130,000 to 150,000 clones, approximately 86% seen once; the top ten hold 15% to 20%. The time point is: blood 4 weeks post-SBRT, at nephrectomy. The sample's treatment: 15 Gy SBRT to primary tumor, nephrectomy 4 weeks later. Nephrectomy followed 15 Gy stereotactic body radiation by 4 weeks. The tumor was a clear cell renal cell carcinoma. With respect to this clone: The antigen is undetermined.

Study-wide findings and caveats: In blood, top tumor clones expanded by 2 weeks, shrinking by 4. Without pretreatment biopsies, baseline tumor clonotype presence was undetermined.

Material: blood, obtained from a patient whose treatment included radiotherapy and nephrectomy. The clonotype comes from a woman aged 45-60 years with renal cell carcinoma. This chain joins TRBV7-2 and TRBJ2-3; 7 nucleotides line up with TRBD1. CDR3: CASRQGYTDTQYF. DNA of the CDR3: TGTGCCAGCAGACAGGGGTACACAGATACGCAGTATTTT.